This T cell receptor (beta chain) was sequenced during a study of shared clonotypes between healthy human individuals. Donors had no recently reported acute infections or vaccinations and were HIV-negative. Adult Caucasians living in Nashville, Tennessee made up all of the donors. The authors' processing: Filtering differed, since immunoSEQ gave only junction sequences and no quality scores. This table comes from immunoSEQ multiplex PCR, and its TCRdb copy is limited to in-frame clones, with some not included. D and trimming come from the DNA, and the V and J calls and clone size come from that table. The table has about 600,000 clones, roughly 97% seen once. Trimming shortened V by 1 base and J by 1 base, and 13 bases separated the two germline ends. Germline V lookup: CDR1 SGHTA, CDR2 FQGTGA. The CDR3 covers 17 residues. Worth noting for this clone: Its antigen is undetermined.

The study, taken as a whole, reports: The study generally estimated greater richness for naive than memory subsets.

The rearrangement uses TRBV7-3 and TRBJ2-2, with TRBD2 as a possible D gene (5 bases). Material for sequencing was naive CD4+ T cells sorted from blood. Subset noted: CD45RA+ positively selected. The receptor was derived from a woman in her twenties or thirties in good health. The CDR3 DNA reads as TGTGCCAGCAGCTTAAGTCCGGCGGGCTGGAACACCGGGGAGCTGTTTTTT. Its protein is CASSLSPAGWNTGELFF.